A single T cell receptor (beta chain) is shown here with its context. What it binds is unknown. The template for TCR beta VDJ and CDR3 sequence profiling was genomic DNA. TCRdb analysed the reads with MiXCR anew, one entry per CDR3 protein. The sample holds about 220,000 distinct CDR3 sequences, more than 45% seen once. Sequencing was done on patients that had shown CD8+CD57+ cell expansion by flow cytometry. All patients had severe acquired aplastic anemia. These data belong to a study of CD8+CD57+ T cells in acquired aplastic anemia. In the study overall: DNA recovered from sorted CD4+ and CD8+ cells had a mean of 3.2 ug. Study conclusions and caveats: About 29 CD8+ CDR3 sequences occurred in both the patients and the controls.

V trimming: 5 bases; J trimming: 0 bases; junction bases outside the gene matches: 6. The length of the CDR3 is 15 residues. The V gene's germline CDR1 is SQVTM and CDR2 ANQGSEA. The source of this sequence is a human donor with aplastic anemia. The rearrangement joins TRBV29-1 to TRBJ2-3; 9 bases are shared with TRBD2. Source material: sorted CD4+, CD8+, or CD8+CD57+ T cells (not recorded which) from PBMCs. The CDR3 sequence: CSVSTSGSSTDTQYF. CDR3 in DNA: TGCAGCGTTAGCACTAGCGGGTCTAGCACAGATACGCAGTATTTT.